Given below is one T cell receptor beta chain in context. This sample stems from a study of glioma-infiltrating T cells after dendritic cell vaccination. The ends lost 5 bases at V and 5 bases at J; junction bases unmatched: 7. The CDR3 has 14 amino acids. Germline CDR1 and CDR2: SEHNR and FQNEAQ (reference sequence). Repertoires were generated with immunoSEQ multiplex PCR, while TCRdb's copy carries only in-frame clones and drops some. The data show some 30,000 clones, with more than 90% seen just once and around 2.2% held by the top ten. This chain uses TRBV7-9 with TRBJ2-5, with 8 bases lining up with TRBD1. This specimen was blood, taken before dendritic cell vaccination. This clonotype originated in a human donor with glioblastoma. The CDR3 is CASSTRQGRETQYF. CDR3 sequence (DNA): TGTGCCAGCAGCACTCGACAGGGGAGGGAGACCCAGTACTTC.